This T cell receptor (beta chain) was captured in a study of T cells expressing NK-cell markers. Study background: The TCR beta repertoires originated in sorted CD3+CD56+NKG2C+, CD3+CD56+NKG2C- and CD3+CD56-NKG2C+ T cells. Seven HCMV-seropositive donors and one seronegative donor made up the eight sequenced donors. Whole-study findings and limits: Six donors carried dominant NKG2C+ clonotypes that made up about 1.0-8% of their CD8+ T cells.

A remark on this clonotype: Its antigen is not identified.

The CDR3 covers 14 residues. Germline V CDR1 and CDR2: SGDLS, YYNGEE. No DNA is given; TCRdb re-called the 5' RACE reads and lists each CDR3 protein once. The sample totals roughly 300,000 distinct CDR3 sequences. V gene TRBV9 combines with J gene TRBJ2-7; the TCRdb D gene call, TRBD2, has no DNA to confirm it. Sequences were obtained from blood T cells: a sorted CD56 or NKG2C T cell subset, CD4+ or CD8+ T cells, or bulk PBMC T cells (not recorded which). The TCR originated in a woman aged 18 to 75 in good health. The CDR3 sequence: CASSAGTSIGEQYF.